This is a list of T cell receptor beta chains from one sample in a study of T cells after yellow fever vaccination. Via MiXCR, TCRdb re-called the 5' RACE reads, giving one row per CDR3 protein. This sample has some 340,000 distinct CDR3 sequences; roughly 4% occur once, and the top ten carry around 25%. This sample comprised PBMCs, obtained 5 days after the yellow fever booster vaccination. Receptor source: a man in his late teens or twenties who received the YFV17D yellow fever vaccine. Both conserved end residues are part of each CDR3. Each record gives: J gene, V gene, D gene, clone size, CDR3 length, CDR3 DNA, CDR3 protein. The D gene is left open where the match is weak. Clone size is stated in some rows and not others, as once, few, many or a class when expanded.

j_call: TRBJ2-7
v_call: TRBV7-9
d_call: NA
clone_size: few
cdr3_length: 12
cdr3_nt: TGTGCCACCGAAGGAGAGCCCTACGAGCAGTACTTC
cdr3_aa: CATEGEPYEQYF

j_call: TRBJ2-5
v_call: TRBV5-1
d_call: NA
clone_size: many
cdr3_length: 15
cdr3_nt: TGCGCCAGCAGCCGGGGCAGCCCAATCCAAGAGACCCAGTACTTC
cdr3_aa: CASSRGSPIQETQYF

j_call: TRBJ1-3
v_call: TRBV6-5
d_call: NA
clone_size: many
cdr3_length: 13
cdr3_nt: TGTGCCAGCAGTTATAACCCAGGAAACACCATATATTTT
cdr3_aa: CASSYNPGNTIYF

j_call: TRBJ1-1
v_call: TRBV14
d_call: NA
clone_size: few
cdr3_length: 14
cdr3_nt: TGTGCCAGCAGCCAAGTCGGCCGGTTCACTGAAGCTTTCTTT
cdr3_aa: CASSQVGRFTEAFF

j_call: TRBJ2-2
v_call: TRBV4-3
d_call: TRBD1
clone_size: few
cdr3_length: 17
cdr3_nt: TGCGCCAGCAGCCAAGCGGGCAGGGGGCACGACACCGGGGAGCTGTTTTTT
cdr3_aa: CASSQAGRGHDTGELFF

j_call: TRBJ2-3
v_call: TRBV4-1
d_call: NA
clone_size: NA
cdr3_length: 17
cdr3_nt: TGCGCCAGCAGCCAAGATTCCTTCTCGGGGGGCCCAGATACGCAGTATTTT
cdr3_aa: CASSQDSFSGGPDTQYF

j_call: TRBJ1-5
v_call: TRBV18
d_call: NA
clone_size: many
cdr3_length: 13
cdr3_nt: TGTGCCAGCTCACCCGGGGAGGGTCAGCCCCAGCATTTT
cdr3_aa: CASSPGEGQPQHF

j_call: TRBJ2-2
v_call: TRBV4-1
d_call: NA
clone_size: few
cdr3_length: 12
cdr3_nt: TGCGCCAGCAGCCCCTCCCTTGGGGAGCTGTTTTTT
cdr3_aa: CASSPSLGELFF

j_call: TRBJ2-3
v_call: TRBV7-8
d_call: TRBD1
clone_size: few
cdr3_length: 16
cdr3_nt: TGTGCCAGCAGCACCCAGGGGGTCACTAGCACAGATACGCAGTATTTT
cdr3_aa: CASSTQGVTSTDTQYF

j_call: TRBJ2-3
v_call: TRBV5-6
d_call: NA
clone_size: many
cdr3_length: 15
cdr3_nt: TGTGCCAGCAGCTTGGTTGGGGGCCACACAGATACGCAGTATTTT
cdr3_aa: CASSLVGGHTDTQYF

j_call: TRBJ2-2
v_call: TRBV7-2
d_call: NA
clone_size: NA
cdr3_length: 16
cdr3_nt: TGTGCCAGCAGCTTATTCCCGAGATCGGGAACCGGGGAGCTGTTTTTT
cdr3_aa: CASSLFPRSGTGELFF

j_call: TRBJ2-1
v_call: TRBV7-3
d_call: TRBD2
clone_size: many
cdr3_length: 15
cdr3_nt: TGTGCCAGCAGCCCTCGGTTAGCGGGGGGGGATGAGCAGTTCTTC
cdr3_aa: CASSPRLAGGDEQFF

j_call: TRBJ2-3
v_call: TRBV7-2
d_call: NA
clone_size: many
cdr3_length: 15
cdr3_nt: TGTGCCAGCAGCTTCCAGGGCAGTCTCACAGATACGCAGTATTTT
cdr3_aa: CASSFQGSLTDTQYF

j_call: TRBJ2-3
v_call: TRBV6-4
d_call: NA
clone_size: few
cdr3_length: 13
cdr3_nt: TGTGCTACCGAACCCCCCGGCACAGATACGCAGTATTTT
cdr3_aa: CATEPPGTDTQYF

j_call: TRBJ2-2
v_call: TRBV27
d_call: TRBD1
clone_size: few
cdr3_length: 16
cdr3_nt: TGTGCCAGCAGTTTCATCGGGACAGCGAACACCGGGGAGCTGTTTTTT
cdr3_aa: CASSFIGTANTGELFF

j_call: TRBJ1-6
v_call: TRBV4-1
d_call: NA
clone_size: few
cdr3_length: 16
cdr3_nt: TGCGCCAGCAGCCAAGACACCAGCTCCTATAATTCACCCCTCCACTTT
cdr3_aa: CASSQDTSSYNSPLHF

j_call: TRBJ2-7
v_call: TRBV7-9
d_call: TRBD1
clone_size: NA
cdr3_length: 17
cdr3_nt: TGTGCCAGCAGCTTACACACAGGGGGCCCGAGCTCCTACGAGCAGTACTTC
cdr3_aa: CASSLHTGGPSSYEQYF

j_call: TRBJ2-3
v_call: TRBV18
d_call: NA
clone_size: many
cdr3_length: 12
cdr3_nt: TGTGCCAGCTCACAGGGCACAGATACGCAGTATTTT
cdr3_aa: CASSQGTDTQYF

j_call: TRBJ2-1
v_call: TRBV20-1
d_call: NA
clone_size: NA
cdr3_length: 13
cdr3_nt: TGCAGTGCTAGAGACCCCTCGCCCAATGAGCAGTTCTTC
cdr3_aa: CSARDPSPNEQFF

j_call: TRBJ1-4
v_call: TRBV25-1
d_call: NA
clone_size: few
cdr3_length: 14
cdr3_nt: TGTGCCAGCAGGTGGGGTTCGGCTAATGAAAAACTGTTTTTT
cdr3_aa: CASRWGSANEKLFF

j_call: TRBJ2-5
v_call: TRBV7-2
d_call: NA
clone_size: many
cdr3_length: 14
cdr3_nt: TGTGCCAGCAGCTTTGGGACCAGAAAAGAGACCCAGTACTTC
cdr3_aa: CASSFGTRKETQYF

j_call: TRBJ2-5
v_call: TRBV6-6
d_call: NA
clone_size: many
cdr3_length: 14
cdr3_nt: TGTGCCAGCAGTTACGGGGGCGGCCAAGAGACCCAGTACTTC
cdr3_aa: CASSYGGGQETQYF

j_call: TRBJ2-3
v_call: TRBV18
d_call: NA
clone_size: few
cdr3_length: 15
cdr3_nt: TGTGCCAGCTCACCCCCCTTACTTGGACTATATACGCAGTATTTT
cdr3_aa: CASSPPLLGLYTQYF

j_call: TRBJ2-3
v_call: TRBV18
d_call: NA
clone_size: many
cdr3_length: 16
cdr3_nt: TGTGCCAGCTCACCACCGTATTCCGCCAGCACAGATACGCAGTATTTT
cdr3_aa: CASSPPYSASTDTQYF

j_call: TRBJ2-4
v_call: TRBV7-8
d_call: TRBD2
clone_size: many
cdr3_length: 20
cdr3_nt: TGTGCCAGCAGCTACCACCCCGGACTAGCGGGGACACTAGCCAAAAACATTCAGTACTTC
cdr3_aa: CASSYHPGLAGTLAKNIQYF

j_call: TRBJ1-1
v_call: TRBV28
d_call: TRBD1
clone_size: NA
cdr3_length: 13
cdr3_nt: TGTGCCAGCAGTGCTACCGACAGGGCCGGAGCTTTCTTT
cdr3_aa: CASSATDRAGAFF

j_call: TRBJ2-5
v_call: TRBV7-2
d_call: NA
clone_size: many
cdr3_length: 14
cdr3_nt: TGTGCCAGCAGGACCGGGACTGTACAAGAGACCCAGTACTTC
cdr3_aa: CASRTGTVQETQYF

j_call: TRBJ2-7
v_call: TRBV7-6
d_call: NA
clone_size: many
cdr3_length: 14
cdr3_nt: TGTGCCAGCAGCCGCGGGGCGGAGATGGAGGAGCAGTACTTC
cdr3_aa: CASSRGAEMEEQYF

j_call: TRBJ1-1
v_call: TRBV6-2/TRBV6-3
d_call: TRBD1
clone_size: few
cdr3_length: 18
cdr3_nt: TGTGCCAGCAGTTACGTGAAGGGACAGGGCCCGCTGAACACTGAAGCTTTCTTT
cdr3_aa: CASSYVKGQGPLNTEAFF

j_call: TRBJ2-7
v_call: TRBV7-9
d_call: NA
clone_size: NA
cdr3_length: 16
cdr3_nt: TGTGCCAGCAGCTTAGAGACTGCCAGGGCATCCTACGAGCAGTACTTC
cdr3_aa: CASSLETARASYEQYF

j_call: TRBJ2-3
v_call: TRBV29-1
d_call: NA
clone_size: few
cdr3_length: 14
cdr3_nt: TGCAGCTTTGATCCCGACTACAGGACAGATACGCAGTATTTT
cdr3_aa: CSFDPDYRTDTQYF

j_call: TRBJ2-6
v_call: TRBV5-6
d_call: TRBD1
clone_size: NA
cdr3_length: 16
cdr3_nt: TGTGCCAGCAGCTCAGACAGGGGCGCTGGGGCCAACGTCCTGACTTTC
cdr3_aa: CASSSDRGAGANVLTF

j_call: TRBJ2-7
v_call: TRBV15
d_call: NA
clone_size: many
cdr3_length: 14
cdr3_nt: TGTGCCACCAGCAGAGGAAGTTACTCCTACGAGCAGTACTTC
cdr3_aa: CATSRGSYSYEQYF

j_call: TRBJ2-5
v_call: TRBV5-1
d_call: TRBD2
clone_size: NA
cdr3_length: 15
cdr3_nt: TGCGCCAGCAGCGTTACGGGACTAGCGGAAGAGACCCAGTACTTC
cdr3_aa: CASSVTGLAEETQYF

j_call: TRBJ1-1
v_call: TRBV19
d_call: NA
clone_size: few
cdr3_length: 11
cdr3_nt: TGTGCCAGTAGTATTGGGCTTGAAGCTTTCTTT
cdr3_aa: CASSIGLEAFF

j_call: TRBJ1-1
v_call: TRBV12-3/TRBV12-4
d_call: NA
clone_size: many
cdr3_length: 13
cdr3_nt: TGTGCCAGCAGTTTAGGAGGGGCCAATGAAGCTTTCTTT
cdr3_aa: CASSLGGANEAFF

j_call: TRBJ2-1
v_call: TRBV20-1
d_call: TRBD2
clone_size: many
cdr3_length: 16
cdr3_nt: TGCAGTGCTAGTCGGGGACTAGCGGGGGGATACAATGAGCAGTTCTTC
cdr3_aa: CSASRGLAGGYNEQFF

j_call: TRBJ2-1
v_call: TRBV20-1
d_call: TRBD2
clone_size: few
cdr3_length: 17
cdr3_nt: TGCAGTGCTAGGGGACTAGCGGGGGGGAGCTCCTACAATGAGCAGTTCTTC
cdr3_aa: CSARGLAGGSSYNEQFF

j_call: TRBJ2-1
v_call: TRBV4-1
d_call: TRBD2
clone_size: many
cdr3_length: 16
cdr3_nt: TGCGCCAGCAGCCAAGTTGGGCGGGGGGACAACAATGAGCAGTTCTTC
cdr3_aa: CASSQVGRGDNNEQFF

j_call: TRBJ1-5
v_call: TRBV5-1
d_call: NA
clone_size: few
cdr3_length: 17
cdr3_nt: TGCGCCAGCAGCTTGTTTAAGGGGAAGAAGAGCAATCAGCCCCAGCATTTT
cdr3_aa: CASSLFKGKKSNQPQHF

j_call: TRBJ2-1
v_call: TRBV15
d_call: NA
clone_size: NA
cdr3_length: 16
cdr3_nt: TGTGCCACCAGCATAGGAGGGACGGGACTCCTCAATGAGCAGTTATTC
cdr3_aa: CATSIGGTGLLNEQLF

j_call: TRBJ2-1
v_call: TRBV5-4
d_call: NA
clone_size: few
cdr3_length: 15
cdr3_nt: TGTGCCAGCGGATGGGCGGGCGTCACCTACAATGAGCAGTTCTTC
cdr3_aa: CASGWAGVTYNEQFF

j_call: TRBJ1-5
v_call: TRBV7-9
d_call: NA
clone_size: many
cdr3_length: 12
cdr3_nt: TGTGCCAGCGGGGTTTCGGGCGCGCCCCAGCATTTT
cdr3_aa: CASGVSGAPQHF

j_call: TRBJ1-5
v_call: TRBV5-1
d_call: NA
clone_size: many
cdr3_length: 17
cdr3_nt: TGCGCCAGCAGCTTGGCCCCTATGGGGGCGGGCAATCAGCCCCAGCATTTT
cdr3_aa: CASSLAPMGAGNQPQHF

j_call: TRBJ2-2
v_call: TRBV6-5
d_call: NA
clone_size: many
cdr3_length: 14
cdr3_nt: TGTGCCAGCAGTTACTCTCTAGCGCCGGGGGAGCTGTTTTTT
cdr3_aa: CASSYSLAPGELFF

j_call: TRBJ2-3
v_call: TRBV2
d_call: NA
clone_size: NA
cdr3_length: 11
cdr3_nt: TGTGCCAGCAAAGGGTCAGATACGCAGTATTTT
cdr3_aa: CASKGSDTQYF

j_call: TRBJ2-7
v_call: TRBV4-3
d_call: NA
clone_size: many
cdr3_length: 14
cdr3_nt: TGCGCCAGCAGCCAAGACGCAGGGCCATACGAGCAGTACTTC
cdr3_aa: CASSQDAGPYEQYF

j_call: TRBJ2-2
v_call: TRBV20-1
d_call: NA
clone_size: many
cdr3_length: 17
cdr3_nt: TGCAGTGCTAGAGATCCCCAGGGGGGCTGGAGCACCGGGGAGCTGTTTTTT
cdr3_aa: CSARDPQGGWSTGELFF

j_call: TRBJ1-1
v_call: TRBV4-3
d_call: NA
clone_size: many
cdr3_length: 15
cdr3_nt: TGCGCCAGCAGCCAAGATCAGTGGGGCACTACTGAAGCTTTCTTT
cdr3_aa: CASSQDQWGTTEAFF

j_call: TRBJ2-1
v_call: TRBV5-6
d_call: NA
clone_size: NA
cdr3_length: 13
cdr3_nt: TGTGCCAGCAGCTTGGGTGAAGTAACGGTGCAGTTCTTC
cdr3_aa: CASSLGEVTVQFF

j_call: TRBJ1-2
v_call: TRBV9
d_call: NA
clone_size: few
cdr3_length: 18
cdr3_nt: TGTGCCAGCAGCGTAGGGTCTTCATCCCCAGGGTTGGGATATGGCTACACCTTC
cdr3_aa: CASSVGSSSPGLGYGYTF

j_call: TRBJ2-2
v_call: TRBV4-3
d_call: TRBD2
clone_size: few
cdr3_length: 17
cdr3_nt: TGCGCCAGCAGCCAAGAACCCGGGCGGGGGGCCACCGGGGAGCTGTTTTTT
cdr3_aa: CASSQEPGRGATGELFF

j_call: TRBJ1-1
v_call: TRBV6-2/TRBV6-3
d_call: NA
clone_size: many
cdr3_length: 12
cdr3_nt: TGTGCCAGCAGTTTGAGGAACACTGAAGCTTTCTTT
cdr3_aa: CASSLRNTEAFF